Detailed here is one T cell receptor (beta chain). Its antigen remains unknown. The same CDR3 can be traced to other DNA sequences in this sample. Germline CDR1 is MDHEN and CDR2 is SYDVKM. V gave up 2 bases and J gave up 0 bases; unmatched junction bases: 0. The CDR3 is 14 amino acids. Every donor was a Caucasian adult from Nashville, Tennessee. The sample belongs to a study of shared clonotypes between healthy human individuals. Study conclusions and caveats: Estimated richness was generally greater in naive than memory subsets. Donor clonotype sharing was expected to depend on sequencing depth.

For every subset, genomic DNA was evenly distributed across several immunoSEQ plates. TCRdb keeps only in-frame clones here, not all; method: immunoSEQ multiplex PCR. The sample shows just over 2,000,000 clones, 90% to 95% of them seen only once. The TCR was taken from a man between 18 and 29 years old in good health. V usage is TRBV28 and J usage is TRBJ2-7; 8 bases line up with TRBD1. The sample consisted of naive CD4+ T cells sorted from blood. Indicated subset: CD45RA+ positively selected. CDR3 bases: TGTGCCAGCAGTTTAACAGGGGGCTCCTACGAGCAGTACTTC. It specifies CASSLTGGSYEQYF.